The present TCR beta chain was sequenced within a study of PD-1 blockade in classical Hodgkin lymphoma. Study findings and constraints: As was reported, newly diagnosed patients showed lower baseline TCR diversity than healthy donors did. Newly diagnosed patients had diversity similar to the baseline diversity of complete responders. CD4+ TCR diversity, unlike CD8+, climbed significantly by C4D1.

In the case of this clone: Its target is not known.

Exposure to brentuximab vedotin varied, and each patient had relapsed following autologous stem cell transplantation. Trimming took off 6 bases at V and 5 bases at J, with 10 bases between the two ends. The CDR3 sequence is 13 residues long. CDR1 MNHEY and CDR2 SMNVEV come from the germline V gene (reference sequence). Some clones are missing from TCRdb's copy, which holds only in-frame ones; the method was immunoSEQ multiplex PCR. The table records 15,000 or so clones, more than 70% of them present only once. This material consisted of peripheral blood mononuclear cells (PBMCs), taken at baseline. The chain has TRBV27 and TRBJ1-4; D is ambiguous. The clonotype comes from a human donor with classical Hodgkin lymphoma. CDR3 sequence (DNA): TGTGCCAGCAGCCCGAATACGAATGAAAAACTGTTTTTT. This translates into CASSPNTNEKLFF.